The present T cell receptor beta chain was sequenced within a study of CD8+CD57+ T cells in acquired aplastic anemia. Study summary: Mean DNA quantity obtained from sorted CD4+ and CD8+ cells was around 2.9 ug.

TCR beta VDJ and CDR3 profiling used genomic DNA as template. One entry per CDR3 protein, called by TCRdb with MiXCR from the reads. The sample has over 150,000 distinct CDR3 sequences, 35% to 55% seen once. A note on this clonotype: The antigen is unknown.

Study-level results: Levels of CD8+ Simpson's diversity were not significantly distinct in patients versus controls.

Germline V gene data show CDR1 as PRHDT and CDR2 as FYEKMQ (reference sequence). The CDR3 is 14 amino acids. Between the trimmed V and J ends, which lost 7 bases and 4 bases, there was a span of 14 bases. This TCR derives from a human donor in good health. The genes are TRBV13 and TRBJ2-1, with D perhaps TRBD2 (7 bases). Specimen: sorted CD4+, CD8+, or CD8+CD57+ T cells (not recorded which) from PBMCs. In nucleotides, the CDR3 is TGTGCCAGCACCAGGAGGGGGGGGTACAATGAGCAGTTCTTC. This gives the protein CASTRRGGYNEQFF.